The T cell receptor beta chain under discussion was sequenced for a study of early T cells in non-severe SARS-CoV-2 infection (dated by TCRdb to about 2021). About the study as a whole: Bulk RNA from unsorted whole blood was used for TCR sequencing, so alpha and beta chains could not be paired. Here is what the overall study found, with its caveats: VDJdb matching was skewed toward anti-spike CD8 responses and likely underestimated virus-specific expansions by missing private and CD4 specificities.

A case-control design nested within a healthcare worker cohort in London, UK, was used, with weekly nasopharyngeal swab PCR tests and blood sampling performed. Healthcare workers were recruited during the week of the UK lockdown, between 23 and 31 March 2020, and followed weekly for up to about 15 weeks. The CDR3 numbers 12 residues from cysteine through phenylalanine. Here the CDR3 DNA is all that survives: 36 bases in frame from base 1. Taken from the germline V gene, the CDR1 and CDR2 loops are MNHEY and SVGAGI. Deletion took 1 base off V and 10 bases off J, with a span of 5 bases between the germline ends. The receptor library was made with 5' RACE. Sequenced on a NextSeq 500. The TCR library protocol attached unique molecular identifiers to individual cDNA molecules to correct for sequencing error and PCR bias. Both TCR alpha and beta chains were sequenced, and tight co-correlation was observed between alpha and beta sequence abundances in each sample. Processing in the source paper ran as follows. Decombinator V4 was used to perform V gene, J gene and CDR3 annotation of TCR sequences. Expanded TCRs were defined as changing significantly between any two time points under a Poisson model with p below 0.0001. TCR abundances were normalised to the total number of TCRs sequenced per sample and were expressed as counts per million. TRAV1-2 paired with TRAJ12, TRAJ20 or TRAJ33 defined MAIT TCRs, while TRAV10 paired with TRAJ18 defined iNKT TCRs. VDJdb, accessed on 1 November 2021, was searched for TCRs annotated for CMV, EBV and SARS-CoV-2, and TCRs annotated for more than one antigen were excluded. Starting from the raw public reads, TCRdb applied fastp trimming at Q25, assembled clones with MiXCR and retained in-frame beta chains. Each entry is one CDR3 protein sequence, shown with its most common DNA and genes. These V and J calls originate from TCRdb's pipeline instead of the authors' own analysis. The sample records tens of thousands of distinct CDR3 sequences, over 5% of which are singletons. Roughly 4.5% of the sample goes to the ten largest clones.

This clonotype was observed a few times. No antigen is known for it. No clone much larger than this one lies a single base away; base qualities are absent. The sequence came from an adult who was a healthcare worker with PCR-confirmed SARS-CoV-2 infection or an uninfected control (not recorded which). Sequencing was carried out using whole blood. Recombination linked TRBV6-5 to TRBJ1-6; the D segment cannot be called with confidence. The DNA is as follows: TGTGCCAGCAGTTACTTAAGGTCACCCCTCCACTTT. Its amino acids are CASSYLRSPLHF.